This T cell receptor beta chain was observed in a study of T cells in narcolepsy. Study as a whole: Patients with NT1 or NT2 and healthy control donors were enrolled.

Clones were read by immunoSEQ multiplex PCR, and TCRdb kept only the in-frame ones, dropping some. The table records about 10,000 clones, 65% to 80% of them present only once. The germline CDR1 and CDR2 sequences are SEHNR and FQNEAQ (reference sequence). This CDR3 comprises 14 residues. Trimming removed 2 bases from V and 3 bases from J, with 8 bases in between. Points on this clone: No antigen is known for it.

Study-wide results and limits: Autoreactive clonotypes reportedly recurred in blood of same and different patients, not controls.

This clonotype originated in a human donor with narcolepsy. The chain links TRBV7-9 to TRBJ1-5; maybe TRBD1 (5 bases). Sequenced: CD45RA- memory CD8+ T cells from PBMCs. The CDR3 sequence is CASSLWGINQPQHF. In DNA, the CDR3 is TGTGCCAGCAGCTTATGGGGGATCAATCAGCCCCAGCATTTT.